This TCR beta chain is from a study of human T cells and chemical hapten exposure. Individual cDNA molecules received unique molecular identifiers in the library. TCRdb reanalysed the 5' RACE reads using MiXCR and keeps one entry per CDR3 protein. The sample lists about 140,000 distinct CDR3 sequences, roughly 4% seen once, with over 1.2% in the top ten. Unfractionated whole blood was the source of the extracted total RNA. Germline CDR1 is SGHTA and CDR2 is FQGNSA. Trimming at V came to 5 bases and at J to 9 bases, leaving 8 bases not matched to a gene. The CDR3 spans 13 residues. The chain combines TRBV7-2 with TRBJ1-2; 8 bases map to TRBD1. The origin of this receptor is a female donor in good health. CDR3: CASSPPGQERYTF. CDR3 coding DNA: TGTGCCAGCAGCCCGCCGGGACAGGAGCGCTACACCTTC. The whole variable domain, filled in from reference TRBV7-2 and TRBJ1-2, reads GAGVSQSPSNKVTEKGKDVELRCDPISGHTALYWYRQSLGQGLEFLIYFQGNSAPDKSGLPSDRFSAERTGGSVSTLTIQRTQQEDSAVYLCASSPPGQERYTFGSGTRLTVV.